The clone carrying this T cell receptor (beta chain) was seen a single time. The antigen remains unidentified. J lost 6 bases, V lost 7 bases, and 8 bases had no gene match. Germline V gene data show CDR1 as SEHNR and CDR2 as FQNEAQ (reference sequence). The CDR3 has 13 amino acids. This sample was taken from a study of post-analysis software for immune sequencing data. Background on the study: The study covered relapsing-remitting, secondary progressive and progressive-relapsing courses of multiple sclerosis.

Overall study findings and caveats: Patients with multiple sclerosis recorded significantly lower normalized Chao1 diversity than controls, the study found. Five or six TRBV segments, TRBV5-6, TRBV5-1 and TRBV20-1 among them, were found more frequent in patients than controls.

TCR beta cDNA libraries included unique molecular identifiers. Approximately 0.5 million cDNA molecules were recovered from an input of roughly 0.95 to 10 million T cells. From the PCR reads, TCRdb called clonotypes with MiXCR, one entry per CDR3 protein. The sample shows approximately 630,000 distinct CDR3 sequences, 59% of them seen only once. This chain connects TRBV7-9 to TRBJ1-1; 7 bases match TRBD1. Specimen: blood. The TCR sequence derives from a girl aged 2-10 years with multiple sclerosis. CDR3 in amino acids: CASTWAGGAEAFF. The CDR3 region has the DNA TGTGCCAGCACGTGGGCAGGGGGAGCTGAAGCTTTCTTT.